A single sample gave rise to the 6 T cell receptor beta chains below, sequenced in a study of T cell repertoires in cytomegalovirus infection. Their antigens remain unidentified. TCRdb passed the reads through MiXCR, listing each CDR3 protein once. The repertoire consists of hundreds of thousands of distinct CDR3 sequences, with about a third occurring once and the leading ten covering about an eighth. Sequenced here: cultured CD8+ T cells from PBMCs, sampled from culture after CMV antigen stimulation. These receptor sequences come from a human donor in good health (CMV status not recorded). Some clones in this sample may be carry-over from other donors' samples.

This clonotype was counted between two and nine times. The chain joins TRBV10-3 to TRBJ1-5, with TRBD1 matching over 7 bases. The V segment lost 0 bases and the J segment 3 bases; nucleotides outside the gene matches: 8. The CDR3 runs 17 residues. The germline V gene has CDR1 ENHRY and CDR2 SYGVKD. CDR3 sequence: CAISESRETGFNQPQHF. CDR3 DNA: TGTGCCATCAGTGAGTCGAGAGAGACAGGGTTCAATCAGCCCCAGCATTTT.

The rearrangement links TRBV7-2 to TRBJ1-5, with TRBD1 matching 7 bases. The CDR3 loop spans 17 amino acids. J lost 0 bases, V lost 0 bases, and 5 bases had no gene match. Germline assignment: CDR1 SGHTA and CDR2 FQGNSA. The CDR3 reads CASSLAGGPNSNQPQHF. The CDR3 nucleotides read TGTGCCAGCAGCTTAGCAGGGGGCCCAAATAGCAATCAGCCCCAGCATTTT. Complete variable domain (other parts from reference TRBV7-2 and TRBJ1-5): GAGVSQSPSNKVTEKGKDVELRCDPISGHTALYWYRQSLGQGLEFLIYFQGNSAPDKSGLPSDRFSAERTGGSVSTLTIQRTQQEDSAVYLCASSLAGGPNSNQPQHFGDGTRLSIL.

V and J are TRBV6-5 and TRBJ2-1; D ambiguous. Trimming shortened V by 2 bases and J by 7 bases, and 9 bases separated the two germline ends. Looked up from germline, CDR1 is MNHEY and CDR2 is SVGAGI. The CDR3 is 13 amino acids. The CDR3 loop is CASSYLEQNEQFF. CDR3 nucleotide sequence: TGTGCCAGCAGTTACCTGGAGCAGAATGAGCAGTTCTTC.

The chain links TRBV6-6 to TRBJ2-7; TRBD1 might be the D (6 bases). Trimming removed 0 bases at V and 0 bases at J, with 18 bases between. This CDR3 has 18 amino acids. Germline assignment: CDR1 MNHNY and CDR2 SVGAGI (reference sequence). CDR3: CASSYSGPTGSSSYEQYV. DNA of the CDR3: TGTGCCAGCAGTTACTCGGGGCCTACAGGGAGTAGCTCCTACGAGCAGTACGTC.

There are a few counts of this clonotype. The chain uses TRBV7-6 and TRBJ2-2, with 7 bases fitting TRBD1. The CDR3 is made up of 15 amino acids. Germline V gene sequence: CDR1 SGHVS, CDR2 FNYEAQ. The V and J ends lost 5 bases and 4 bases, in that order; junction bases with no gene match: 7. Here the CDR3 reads CASSNPGQITGELFF. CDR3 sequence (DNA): TGTGCCAGCAGCAACCCGGGACAGATCACCGGGGAGCTGTTTTTT.

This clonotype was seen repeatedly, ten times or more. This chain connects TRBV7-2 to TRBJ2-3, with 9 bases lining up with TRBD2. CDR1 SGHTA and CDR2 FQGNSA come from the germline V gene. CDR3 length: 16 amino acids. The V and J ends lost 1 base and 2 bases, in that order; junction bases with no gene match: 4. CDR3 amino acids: CASSLGGGGATDTQYF. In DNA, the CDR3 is TGTGCCAGCAGCTTAGGGGGCGGGGGGGCCACAGATACGCAGTATTTT.